The rows below give T cell receptor beta chains drawn from one sample of a study of T cell responses to AZD1222 COVID-19 vaccine. Method: immunoSEQ multiplex PCR; TCRdb's copy keeps in-frame clones and lacks some. The sample lists 75,000 to 90,000 clones, around 86% occurring once. The starting material was peripheral blood, obtained on day 0 of AZD1222 vaccination. Source of these receptors: an adult in good health. Each CDR3 is given with its conserved first and last residue. The D gene is left open where the match is weak.

TRBV7-2	13	TRBJ2-1	.	CASSPGPNNEQFF
TRBV15	19	TRBJ1-1	.	CATSRDLKMSGRGNTEAFF
TRBV9	16	TRBJ2-2	TRBD1	CASSVSGTGVTGELFF
TRBV9	16	TRBJ2-3	TRBD1	CASSVAGQGETDTQYF
TRBV19	13	TRBJ1-2	TRBD1	CASQRQGYYGYTF
TRBV11-2	16	TRBJ1-6	.	CARSRTKSSYNSPLHF
TRBV12-3/TRBV12-4	12	TRBJ2-2	.	CASTILAGELFF
TRBV11-2	16	TRBJ2-5	TRBD2	CASSKRLAASNETQYF
TRBV7-8	18	TRBJ2-5	TRBD2	CASSLGTSGRPSEETQYF
TRBV24-1	10	TRBJ2-7	.	CATETLEQYF
TRBV25-1	15	TRBJ2-3	.	CASSDYQGGPDTQYF
TRBV5-1	14	TRBJ1-1	.	CASSLESGSHLAFF
TRBV18	13	TRBJ1-3	.	CASSPSLGNTIYF
TRBV20-1	11	TRBJ2-1	.	CSAMSYNEQFF
TRBV30	14	TRBJ2-7	TRBD1	CAWSVAGGSYEQYF
TRBV28	15	TRBJ2-5	TRBD2	CASSSGLAGTETQYF
TRBV19	16	TRBJ1-4	.	CASSRRRGATNEKLFF
TRBV11-2	11	TRBJ2-7	.	CASSLVNEQYF
TRBV18	13	TRBJ2-7	.	CASSPYSSYEQYF
TRBV11-2	16	TRBJ1-2	TRBD1	CASSLDVAGGGYGYTF
TRBV30	14	TRBJ2-2	.	CAWNFGVGTGELFF
TRBV5-8	15	TRBJ1-2	.	CASSSVADIYYGYTF
TRBV19	16	TRBJ2-2	TRBD2	CASSKIAGANTGELFF
TRBV27	15	TRBJ1-2	TRBD1	CASSPRPQGDYGYTF